The TCR beta chain described here comes from a study of kidney transplant recipient with SARS-CoV-2 infection (dated by TCRdb to the early 2020s). Sequencing relied on an Illumina MiSeq. The peripheral T cell repertoire was profiled for human TCRbeta genes. As for how the authors treated the data: Beta-binomial modelling was applied to test for differential clonotype abundance so that variability over time was accounted for. Expanded clonotypes were screened against the ImmuneCODE reference database of SARS-CoV-2-associated TCRs and mapped to viral genome regions. Further repertoire analyses covered TRBV gene usage, CDR3 length, CDR3 amino acid overlap between time points, clonotype abundance distributions and Jaccard similarity. In-frame beta chains were kept once TCRdb had trimmed the public reads at Q25 with fastp and called clones with MiXCR. Under each unique CDR3 protein, matching rows form one entry showing the most common genes and DNA. Here the V and J calls rest on TCRdb's processing, not on the authors' analysis. This sample has 250,000 or so distinct CDR3 sequences in its table, and 29% of those were observed once. The ten largest make up nearly 7.5% of the sample.

This clonotype was counted ten times or more. Its antigen remains unidentified. No quality values exist for individual bases; no much larger clone is one base distant. The time point label here, explained by the study, means: pre-pandemic baseline sample and day 111 after first positive SARS-CoV-2 test. The TCR was taken from a male patient aged 25-45 years who had COVID-19 and was a kidney transplant recipient. After transplantation, some T cells may belong to the graft donor instead of the recipient. Sequencing used a blood sample, obtained at baseline and between days 110 and 120 from a kidney transplant recipient.

CDR3 reads: CGTKNRITQSRANVLTF. In nucleotide form, the sequence is TGTGGCACAAAGAATAGGATAACACAAAGTCGGGCCAACGTCCTGACTTTC. This receptor chain uses TRBV8-2 and TRBJ2-6. TRBV8-2 represents a pseudogene. From the cysteine through the phenylalanine, the CDR3 covers 17 amino acids. The CDR3 DNA has 51 bases and is translated from base 1.